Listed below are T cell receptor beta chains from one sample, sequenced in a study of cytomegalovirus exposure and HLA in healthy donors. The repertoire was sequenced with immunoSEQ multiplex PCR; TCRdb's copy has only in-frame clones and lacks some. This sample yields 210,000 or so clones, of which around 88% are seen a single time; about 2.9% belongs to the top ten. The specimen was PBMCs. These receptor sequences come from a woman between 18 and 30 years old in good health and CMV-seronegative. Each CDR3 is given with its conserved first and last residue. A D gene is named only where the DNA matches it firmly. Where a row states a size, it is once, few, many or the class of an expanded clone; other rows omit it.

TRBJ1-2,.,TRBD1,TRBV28,CASSPQGTGYYGYTF,TGTGCCAGCAGTCCTCAAGGGACAGGATACTATGGCTACACCTTC
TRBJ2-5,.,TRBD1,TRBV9,CASSVGGTGGQETQYF,TGTGCCAGCAGCGTAGGGGGGACAGGGGGCCAAGAGACCCAGTACTTC
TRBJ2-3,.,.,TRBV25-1,CASSPSPSRQACTDTQYF,TGTGCCAGCAGTCCCTCCCCCTCGCGACAGGCATGCACAGATACGCAGTATTTT
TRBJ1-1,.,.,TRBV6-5,CASSYTGGLNTEAFF,TGTGCCAGCAGTTACACGGGGGGCTTGAACACTGAAGCTTTCTTT
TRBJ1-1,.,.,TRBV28,CASSAHSEVNTEAFF,TGTGCCAGCAGTGCCCATTCGGAGGTGAACACTGAAGCTTTCTTT
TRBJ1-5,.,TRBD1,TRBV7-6,CASSLFPGQGDQPQHF,TGTGCCAGCAGCTTATTCCCGGGACAGGGAGATCAGCCCCAGCATTTT
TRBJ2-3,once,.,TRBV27,CASSLGHTDTQYF,TGTGCCAGCAGTTTAGGCCACACAGATACGCAGTATTTT
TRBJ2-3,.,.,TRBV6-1,CASSAGGGTDTQYF,TGTGCCAGCAGTGCCGGTGGGGGGACAGATACGCAGTATTTT
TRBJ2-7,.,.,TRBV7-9,CASSLAGGGSYEQYF,TGTGCCAGCAGCTTAGCCGGGGGAGGCTCCTACGAGCAGTACTTC
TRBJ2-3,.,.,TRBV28,CASSLLGEGADTQYF,TGTGCCAGCAGTTTACTAGGGGAAGGGGCAGATACGCAGTATTTT
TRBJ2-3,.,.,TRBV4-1,CASSQDPEVTQYF,TGCGCCAGCAGCCAAGACCCGGAGGTTACGCAGTATTTT
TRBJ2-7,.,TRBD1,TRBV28,CASSLFRLRDRAYEQYF,TGTGCCAGCAGTTTATTCCGACTCCGGGACAGGGCTTACGAGCAGTACTTC
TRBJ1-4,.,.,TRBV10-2,CASSILDSYATNEKLFF,TGCGCCAGCAGCATACTGGACAGCTATGCAACTAATGAAAAACTGTTTTTT
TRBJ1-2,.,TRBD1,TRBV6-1,CASSEKGQGGYTF,TGTGCCAGCAGTGAAAAGGGACAGGGTGGCTACACCTTC
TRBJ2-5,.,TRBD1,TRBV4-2,CASSQGQGTFQETQYF,TGTGCCAGCAGCCAGGGACAGGGAACATTTCAAGAGACCCAGTACTTC
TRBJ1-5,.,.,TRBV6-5,CASSYSGRQPQHF,TGTGCCAGCAGTTACTCGGGGAGGCAGCCCCAGCATTTT
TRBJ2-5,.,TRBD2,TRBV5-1,CASSYGLAGVETQYF,TGCGCCAGCAGCTACGGACTAGCGGGAGTAGAGACCCAGTACTTC
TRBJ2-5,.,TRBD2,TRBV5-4,CASSPGGSGVRETQYF,TGTGCCAGCAGCCCGGGGGGGTCAGGGGTTCGAGAGACCCAGTACTTC
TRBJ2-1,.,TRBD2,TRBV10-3,CAISKTLAGGYSYNEQFF,TGTGCCATCAGTAAGACACTAGCGGGAGGATACTCCTACAATGAGCAGTTCTTC
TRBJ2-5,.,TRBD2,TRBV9,CASSVAGGLVETQYF,TGTGCCAGCAGCGTAGCGGGAGGCCTCGTTGAGACCCAGTACTTC
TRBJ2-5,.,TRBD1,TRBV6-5,CASRIRDSRETQYF,TGTGCCAGCAGAATACGGGACAGTCGGGAGACCCAGTACTTC
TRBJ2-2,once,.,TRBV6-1,CASSELRGTGELFF,TGTGCCAGCAGTGAACTCAGGGGCACCGGGGAGCTGTTTTTT
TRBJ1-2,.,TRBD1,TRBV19,CASKSPGQGNYGYTF,TGTGCCAGTAAGTCACCGGGACAGGGAAACTATGGCTACACCTTC
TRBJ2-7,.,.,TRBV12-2,CASRLRRLAGYYEQYF,TGTGCAAGTCGCTTACGGCGACTAGCGGGGTACTACGAGCAGTACTTC
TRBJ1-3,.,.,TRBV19,CASSMERRSSLYF,TGTGCCAGTAGTATGGAACGTCGGAGTTCCCTATATTTT
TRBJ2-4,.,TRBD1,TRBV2,CASAYRGQGNIQYF,TGTGCCAGCGCCTACAGGGGGCAAGGGAACATTCAGTACTTC
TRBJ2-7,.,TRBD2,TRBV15,CATSRDIAGGEQYF,TGTGCCACCAGCAGAGATATCGCGGGGGGCGAGCAGTACTTC
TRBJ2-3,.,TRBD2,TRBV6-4,CASSAWRTSGRTGTDTQYF,TGTGCCAGCAGTGCGTGGAGGACTAGCGGGAGGACGGGGACAGATACGCAGTATTTT
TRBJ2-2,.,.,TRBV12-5,CASGSTSSGELFF,TGTGCTAGTGGCTCTACTAGCTCCGGGGAGCTGTTTTTT
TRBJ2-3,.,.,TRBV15,CATSRASELDTQYF,TGTGCCACCAGCAGAGCGTCGGAGTTAGATACGCAGTATTTT
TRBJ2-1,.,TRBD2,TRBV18,CASSPPGGRVSLNNEQFF,TGTGCCAGCTCACCACCGGGCGGGAGGGTATCATTAAACAATGAGCAGTTCTTC
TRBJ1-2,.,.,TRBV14,CASSGDPSRGGRDGYTF,TGTGCCAGCAGCGGAGACCCCTCTCGGGGGGGCCGGGATGGCTACACCTTC
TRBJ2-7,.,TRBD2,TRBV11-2,CASSLDGTSGRAYEQYF,TGTGCCAGCAGCTTAGATGGGACTAGCGGGAGGGCCTACGAGCAGTACTTC
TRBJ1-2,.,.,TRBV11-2,CASSLTEERNPDTF,TGTGCCAGCAGCTTGACCGAAGAGCGAAATCCGGACACCTTC
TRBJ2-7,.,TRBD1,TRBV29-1,CSVTGTGGYEQYF,TGCAGCGTTACCGGGACAGGCGGATACGAGCAGTACTTC
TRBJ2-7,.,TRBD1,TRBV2,CASSERSGQGAYEQYF,TGTGCCAGCAGTGAAAGATCAGGACAGGGGGCCTACGAGCAGTACTTC
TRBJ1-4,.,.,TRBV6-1,CASSDAGRANEKLFF,TGTGCCAGCAGTGATGCGGGGAGGGCTAATGAAAAACTGTTTTTT
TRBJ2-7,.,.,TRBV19,CASSITGGLYEQYF,TGTGCCAGTAGTATAACGGGGGGCCTCTACGAGCAGTACTTC
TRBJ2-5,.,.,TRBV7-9,CASSLDRTKLQETQYF,TGTGCCAGCAGCTTAGACAGGACGAAACTTCAAGAGACCCAGTACTTC
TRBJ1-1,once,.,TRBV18,CASSPIPDSRAEAFF,TGTGCCAGCTCACCAATCCCAGACTCGAGGGCTGAAGCTTTCTTT
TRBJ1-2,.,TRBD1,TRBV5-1,CASSGGQGIHGYTF,TGCGCCAGCAGCGGGGGACAGGGGATTCATGGCTACACCTTC
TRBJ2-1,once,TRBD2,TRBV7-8,CASSPGPGGTHNEQFF,TGTGCCAGCAGCCCGGGTCCGGGAGGGACCCACAATGAGCAGTTCTTC
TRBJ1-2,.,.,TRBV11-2,CASTPGVTYGYTF,TGTGCCAGCACCCCCGGAGTAACCTATGGCTACACCTTC
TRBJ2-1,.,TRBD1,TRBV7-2,CASSIGDRTSYNEQFF,TGTGCCAGCAGCATAGGGGACAGGACCTCCTACAATGAGCAGTTCTTC
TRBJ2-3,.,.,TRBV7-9,CASSPGGTISTDTQYF,TGTGCCAGCAGCCCAGGGGGGACAATTAGCACAGATACGCAGTATTTT
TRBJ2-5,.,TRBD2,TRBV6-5,CASSYSLAGSQETQYF,TGTGCCAGCAGTTACTCGCTAGCGGGAAGCCAAGAGACCCAGTACTTC
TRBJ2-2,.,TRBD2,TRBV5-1,CASRNGRTTGELFF,TGCGCCAGCAGGAACGGGAGGACCACCGGGGAGCTGTTTTTT
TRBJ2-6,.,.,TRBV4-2,CASSQEANSGANVLTF,TGTGCCAGCAGCCAAGAAGCGAACTCTGGGGCCAACGTCCTGACTTTC
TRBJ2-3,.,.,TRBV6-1,CASSEETGGGTDTQYF,TGTGCCAGCAGTGAAGAAACAGGGGGGGGCACAGATACGCAGTATTTT
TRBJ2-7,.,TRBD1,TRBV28,CASSHRGRNEQYF,TGTGCCAGCAGTCACAGGGGGCGCAACGAGCAGTACTTC
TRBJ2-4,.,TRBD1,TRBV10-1,CASSETGQGILAKNIQYF,TGCGCCAGCAGTGAGACCGGACAGGGAATCTTAGCCAAAAACATTCAGTACTTC
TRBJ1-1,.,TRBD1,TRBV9,CASSAYLYQGASDTEAFF,TGTGCCAGCAGCGCTTATTTGTACCAGGGGGCGTCCGACACTGAAGCTTTCTTT
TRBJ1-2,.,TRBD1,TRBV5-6,CASSSPGQGIFDGYTF,TGTGCCAGCAGCTCCCCGGGACAGGGGATTTTCGATGGCTACACCTTC
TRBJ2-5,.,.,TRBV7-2,CASSLSVAEETGDQYF,TGTGCCAGCAGCTTATCCGTCGCCGAAGAGACAGGAGACCAGTACTTC
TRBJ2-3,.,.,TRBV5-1,CASSLGAITDTQYF,TGCGCCAGCAGCTTGGGGGCGATCACAGATACGCAGTATTTT
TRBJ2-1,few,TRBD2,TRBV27,CASSFIRASGDNEQFF,TGTGCCAGCAGTTTCATCCGGGCTAGCGGAGATAATGAGCAGTTCTTC
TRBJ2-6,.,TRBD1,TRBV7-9,CASSLPAGQASYGANVLTF,TGTGCCAGCAGCTTACCAGCCGGACAGGCCTCTTATGGGGCCAACGTCCTGACTTTC